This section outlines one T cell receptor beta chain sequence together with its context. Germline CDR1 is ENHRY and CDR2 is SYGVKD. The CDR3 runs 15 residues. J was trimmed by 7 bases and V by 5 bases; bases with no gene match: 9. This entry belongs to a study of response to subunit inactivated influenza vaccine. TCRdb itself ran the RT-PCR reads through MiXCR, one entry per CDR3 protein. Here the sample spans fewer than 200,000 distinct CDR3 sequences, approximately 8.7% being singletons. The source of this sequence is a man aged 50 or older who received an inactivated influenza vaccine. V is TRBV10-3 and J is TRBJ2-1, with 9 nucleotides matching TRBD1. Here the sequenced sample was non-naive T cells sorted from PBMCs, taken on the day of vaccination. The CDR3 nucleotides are TGTGCCATCAGTCCCGGGACAGGGAATCTGAATGAGCAGTTCTTC. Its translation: CAISPGTGNLNEQFF.